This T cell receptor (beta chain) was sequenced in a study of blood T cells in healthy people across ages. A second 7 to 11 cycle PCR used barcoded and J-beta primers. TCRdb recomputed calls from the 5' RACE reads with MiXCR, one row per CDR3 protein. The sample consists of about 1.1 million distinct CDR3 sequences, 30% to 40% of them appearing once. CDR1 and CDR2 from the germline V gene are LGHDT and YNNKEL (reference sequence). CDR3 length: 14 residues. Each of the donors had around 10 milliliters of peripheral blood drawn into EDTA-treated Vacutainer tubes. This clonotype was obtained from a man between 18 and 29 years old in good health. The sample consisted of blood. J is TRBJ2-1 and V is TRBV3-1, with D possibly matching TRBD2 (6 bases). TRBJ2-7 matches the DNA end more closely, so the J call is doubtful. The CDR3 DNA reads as TGTGCCAGCAGCCAAGGGGGGATAGCGGCCGAGCAGTACTTC. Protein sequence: CASSQGGIAAEQYF.